Sequencing of this T cell receptor beta chain was carried out in a study of identical twins. Study-level results: A lower insertion count was a feature of abundant cord blood beta clonotypes, with no such feature in memory repertoires. Models underpredicted monozygotic twin sharing of out-of-frame TCR alpha.

This clonotype was counted ten times or more. Its antigen is currently unknown. TCRdb reprocessed the 5' RACE reads via MiXCR and lists one record per CDR3 protein. This sample has about 900,000 distinct CDR3 sequences, with about 12% found just once. A further study also used this sample, focusing on yellow fever vaccine responses in identical twins.

The clonotype was recovered from a woman aged 18-35 years in good health. Sequences were obtained from PBMCs.

In DNA form, the CDR3 reads TGTGCCAGCAGCTCAACCAGGACAGGGGTTGAAAAACTGTTTTTT. As protein: CASSSTRTGVEKLFF. The chain recombines TRBV7-8 with TRBJ1-4; 9 bases are shared with TRBD1. Per the germline V gene, CDR1 is SGHVS and CDR2 is FQNEAQ. This CDR3 is 15 amino acids long. With 4 bases clipped from V and 7 bases from J, the junction kept 7 bases outside the gene matches.